This is a list of T cell receptor beta chains from one sample in a study of T cells in localized non-small cell lung cancer. Here immunoSEQ multiplex PCR was the method, and the copy in TCRdb shows in-frame clones only, minus some. This repertoire shows 75,000 to 90,000 clones, just under 85% found once; its top ten account for more than 2.5%. Sequencing used peripheral blood, obtained before any cancer treatment. The receptor source for this set is a man aged 40 to 70 with stage I lung adenocarcinoma. The CDR3 runs from the conserved cysteine through the conserved F or W. The D gene is left open where the match is weak. The size field is filled for only some rows; it gives once, few, many or a size class.

clone size | D gene | J gene | V gene | CDR3 protein | CDR3 DNA
NA | TRBD1 | TRBJ2-7 | TRBV5-6 | CASSLDGDRGVYEQYF | TGTGCCAGCAGCTTGGACGGGGACAGGGGAGTATACGAGCAGTACTTC
NA | NA | TRBJ1-5 | TRBV27 | CASSLGVNQPQHF | TGTGCCAGCAGTTTAGGGGTGAATCAGCCCCAGCATTTT
NA | NA | TRBJ2-1 | TRBV5-1 | CASRSGTTLGQFF | TGCGCCAGCAGGAGTGGGACCACATTGGGACAGTTCTTC
NA | NA | TRBJ2-1 | TRBV6-5 | CASRGPSSYNEQFF | TGTGCCAGCAGGGGACCGAGCTCCTACAATGAGCAGTTCTTC
many | NA | TRBJ2-1 | TRBV19 | CATSGPTNYNEQFF | TGTGCCACATCCGGACCTACGAACTACAATGAGCAGTTCTTC
NA | NA | TRBJ2-3 | TRBV7-2 | CASSLSYSADTQYF | TGTGCCAGCAGCTTATCGTATAGCGCAGATACGCAGTATTTT
NA | TRBD2 | TRBJ2-3 | TRBV2 | CASSMGLAGGSDTQYF | TGTGCCAGCAGTATGGGACTAGCGGGAGGTAGTGATACGCAGTATTTT
NA | TRBD2 | TRBJ2-1 | TRBV6-4 | CASSAHGGGTSGGVYEQFF | TGTGCCAGCAGTGCCCATGGAGGAGGGACTAGCGGGGGGGTATATGAGCAGTTCTTC
NA | NA | TRBJ1-1 | TRBV10-3 | CAISATGNTEAFF | TGTGCCATCAGCGCTACAGGGAACACTGAAGCTTTCTTT
NA | NA | TRBJ2-3 | TRBV30 | CAWRGSPDTQYF | TGTGCCTGGAGGGGGAGCCCAGATACGCAGTATTTT
NA | TRBD1 | TRBJ2-2 | TRBV27 | CASSLRTGGLTGELFF | TGTGCCAGCAGTCTGAGGACAGGGGGACTCACCGGGGAGCTGTTTTTT
NA | NA | TRBJ2-5 | TRBV2 | CATESMGMGTQYF | TGTGCCACCGAATCAATGGGGATGGGGACCCAGTACTTC
NA | NA | TRBJ2-3 | TRBV5-1 | CASSLAPGTDTQYF | TGCGCCAGCAGCTTGGCGCCTGGCACAGATACGCAGTATTTT
NA | TRBD1 | TRBJ2-1 | TRBV2 | CASGTSGQGVHNEQFF | TGTGCCAGCGGTACGTCGGGACAGGGGGTACACAATGAGCAGTTCTTC
NA | NA | TRBJ1-1 | TRBV29-1 | CSSKKVGMNTEAFF | TGCAGCTCAAAAAAAGTGGGAATGAACACTGAAGCTTTCTTT
NA | NA | TRBJ1-2 | TRBV14 | CASSLGLNYGYTF | TGTGCCAGCAGCCTGGGACTGAACTATGGCTACACCTTC
NA | NA | TRBJ2-1 | TRBV11-2 | CASSFRGIGEQFF | TGTGCCAGCAGCTTCCGAGGGATAGGCGAGCAGTTCTTC
NA | NA | TRBJ1-2 | TRBV19 | CASSIASAGLKGYTF | TGTGCCAGTAGTATAGCCTCGGCAGGGCTAAAGGGCTACACCTTC
NA | TRBD2 | TRBJ2-2 | TRBV7-9 | CASSPGAGGPANTGELFF | TGTGCCAGCAGCCCCGGGGCGGGAGGTCCGGCGAACACCGGGGAGCTGTTTTTT
once | TRBD2 | TRBJ2-7 | TRBV5-4 | CASSPLAGGSYEQYF | TGTGCCAGCAGCCCCCTAGCGGGAGGCTCCTACGAGCAGTACTTC
NA | NA | TRBJ2-5 | TRBV10-1 | CASSERPRGETQYF | TGCGCCAGCAGTGAACGGCCCAGAGGGGAGACCCAGTACTTC
NA | TRBD1 | TRBJ2-1 | TRBV7-9 | CASSPGGSAENEQFF | TGTGCCAGCAGCCCAGGGGGCTCAGCGGAGAATGAGCAGTTCTTC
NA | NA | TRBJ2-1 | TRBV6-1 | CASAPSPAGQFF | TGTGCCAGCGCTCCCTCCCCCGCTGGGCAGTTCTTC
NA | TRBD2 | TRBJ2-2 | TRBV4-1 | CASSQDRGVGELFF | TGCGCCAGCAGCCAAGATCGGGGGGTCGGGGAGCTGTTTTTT
NA | NA | TRBJ1-3 | TRBV6-1 | CASSEAGRTAGNTIYF | TGTGCCAGCAGTGAAGCCGGCAGGACCGCTGGAAACACCATATATTTT
few | NA | TRBJ1-1 | TRBV6-1 | CASSEYRASTEAFF | TGTGCCAGCAGTGAGTACAGGGCGAGCACTGAAGCTTTCTTT
NA | NA | TRBJ2-7 | TRBV7-8 | CASSLQEGDEQYF | TGTGCCAGCAGCTTACAGGAGGGGGACGAGCAGTACTTC
NA | NA | TRBJ2-2 | TRBV6-6 | CASSIDGGELFF | TGTGCCAGCAGTATCGATGGCGGGGAGCTGTTTTTT
NA | NA | TRBJ1-1 | TRBV19 | CASMTNTEAFF | TGTGCCAGTATGACGAACACTGAAGCTTTCTTT
NA | TRBD1 | TRBJ2-2 | TRBV28 | CASKTVGQGAGGELFF | TGTGCCAGCAAGACCGTTGGACAGGGGGCGGGCGGGGAGCTGTTTTTT
NA | TRBD1 | TRBJ2-2 | TRBV2 | CASEQGRSANTGELFF | TGTGCCAGCGAACAGGGGCGAAGTGCGAACACCGGGGAGCTGTTTTTT
NA | TRBD1 | TRBJ2-7 | TRBV27 | CASSWTGNSYEQYF | TGTGCCAGCAGTTGGACAGGGAACTCCTACGAGCAGTACTTC
NA | NA | TRBJ1-1 | TRBV6-5 | CASSYSVGLGAFF | TGTGCCAGCAGTTACTCGGTAGGACTGGGAGCTTTCTTT